These 32 T cell receptor beta chains came from one sample sequenced in a study of beta chain features in type 1 diabetes. Sequencing targeted expressed TCRB transcripts, as all isolated RNA had been reverse transcribed. TCRdb's table, derived via immunoSEQ multiplex PCR, lists solely in-frame clones and lacks some. The sample lists hundreds of thousands of clones, around 13% occurring once. The sequencing input was central memory CD4+ T cells from blood. The receptor set was obtained from a young man in good health.

In this sample, this clone turned up many times. V usage is TRBV29-1 and J usage is TRBJ2-7; perhaps TRBD2 as D (5 bases). Germline V lookup: CDR1 SQVTM, CDR2 ANQGSEA. This CDR3 spans 11 amino acids. The V end was cut by 7 bases, the J end by 4 bases, with 11 bases between. CDR3 sequence reads: CSAGGAYEQYF. CDR3 sequence (DNA): TGCAGCGCTGGAGGAGCGTACGAGCAGTACTTC.

V is TRBV11-3 and J is TRBJ2-1; D not resolved. Trimming removed 4 bases from V and 4 bases from J, with 8 bases in between. Looked up from germline, CDR1 is SGHNT and CDR2 is YENEEA. The CDR3 totals 13 residues. The CDR3 loop is CASSSPRYNEQFF. The CDR3, as DNA: TGTGCCAGCAGCTCGCCCCGTTACAATGAGCAGTTCTTC.

The chain couples TRBV5-6 to TRBJ2-7, with D maybe TRBD1 (5 bases). The CDR3 is made up of 12 amino acids. The V end lost 4 bases, the J end lost 3 bases, and 8 bases lay between the germline ends. In germline, CDR1 is SGHDT, CDR2 YYEEEE. The CDR3 nucleotides read TGTGCCAGCAGCCAGGGCCTCTACGAGCAGTACTTC. As protein: CASSQGLYEQYF.

The chain uses TRBV6-5 and TRBJ1-2; D is perhaps TRBD1 (6 bases). Trimming shortened V by 7 bases and J by 7 bases, and 13 bases separated the two germline ends. Germline assignment: CDR1 MNHEY and CDR2 SVGAGI. The CDR3 length is 12 residues. CDR3 coding DNA: TGTGCCAGCAAGACCCAGGGGTCTGGCTACACCTTC. Translation gives CASKTQGSGYTF.

The V gene is TRBV5-4, the J gene TRBJ1-6, with 8 nucleotides matching TRBD1. The germline V gene has CDR1 SGHNT and CDR2 YYREEE (reference sequence). J lost 6 bases, V lost 2 bases, and 4 bases had no gene match. This CDR3 region has 15 residues. CDR3 sequence reads: CASSFRDRLNSPLHF. In DNA form, the CDR3 reads TGTGCCAGCAGCTTCCGGGACAGGCTTAATTCACCCCTCCACTTT.

This clone was observed at least ten times. The rearrangement joins TRBV7-9 to TRBJ2-4; D call uncertain. This CDR3 is 13 amino acids long. CDR1 and CDR2 (germline): SEHNR, FQNEAQ (reference sequence). Trimming cost V 8 bases and J 3 bases, with 11 bases left between them. The CDR3 reads CASPAPYKNIQYF. The CDR3 DNA follows: TGTGCCAGCCCCGCCCCGTACAAAAACATTCAGTACTTC.

This clone has a handful of counts. Other DNA sequences in this sample translate to the same CDR3. The rearrangement links TRBV4-3 to TRBJ1-4; D remains unclear. The CDR3 totals 14 residues. Germline CDR1 is LGHNA and CDR2 is YSLEER. Trimming took 0 bases from V and 5 from J, leaving 7 bases between them. CDR3 loop: CASSQDAGNEKLFF. The DNA of the CDR3 is TGCGCCAGCAGCCAAGACGCGGGGAATGAAAAACTGTTTTTT.

The chain employs TRBV25-1 and TRBJ1-2; 7 positions match TRBD1. The CDR3 is 13 amino acids. V lost 1 base, J lost 8 bases, and 4 bases stayed unmatched. CDR1 and CDR2 (germline): MGHDK, SYGVNS. CDR3 protein: CASSESGQKGYTF. CDR3 bases: TGTGCCAGCAGTGAATCGGGACAGAAAGGCTACACCTTC.

As regards this clone: Other DNA sequences within the sample encode an identical CDR3. The chain joins TRBV6-1 to TRBJ1-1; no reliable D call. This CDR3 has 13 amino acids. Trimming stripped 1 base from V and 4 bases from J, with 7 bases between. Germline V gives CDR1 MNHNS, CDR2 SASEGT. CDR3 loop: CASSEGLGTEAFF. The CDR3 DNA follows: TGTGCCAGCAGTGAAGGTTTGGGCACTGAAGCTTTCTTT.

This clone was picked up a small number of times. Germline and junction disagree at one end, which may indicate a read error. In the same sample, other DNA sequences code for this CDR3. The rearrangement links TRBV5-1 to TRBJ2-1, with D perhaps matching TRBD2 (5 bases). Germline V gene lookup returns CDR1 SGHRS and CDR2 YFSETQ. The CDR3 is made up of 13 amino acids. The CDR3 spells CASSHGRGNEQFF. CDR3 bases: TGTGCCAGCAGCCACGGACGGGGCAATGAGCAGTTCTTC. Full variable domain (outside the CDR3, taken from reference TRBV5-1 and TRBJ2-1): KAGVTQTPRYLIKTRGQQVTLSCSPISGHRSVSWYQQTPGQGLQFLFEYFSETQRNKGNFPGRFSGRQFSNSRSEMNVSTLELGDSALYLCASSHGRGNEQFFGPGTRLTVL.

CDR3 sequence: CASSLQNSNGYTF. CDR3 coding DNA: TGTGCCAGCAGTTTACAGAATTCTAATGGCTACACCTTC. The V call is TRBV27, the J call TRBJ1-2; D unclear. Trimming removed 2 bases at V and 6 bases at J, with 10 bases between. Looked up from germline, CDR1 is MNHEY and CDR2 is SMNVEV (reference sequence). The CDR3 is made up of 13 amino acids.

There are a few counts of this clone. The chain has TRBV18 and TRBJ1-2; D not certain. Trimming pared 0 bases from V and 4 bases from J, leaving 18 bases between. The CDR3 has 17 residues. CDR1 is KGHSH, CDR2 LQKENI, per germline. Written as DNA, the CDR3 is TGTGCCAGCTCACCACCAGCGGGAGCCACGTTTACCTATGGCTACACCTTC. Translation: CASSPPAGATFTYGYTF.

The chain couples TRBV5-1 to TRBJ1-2; the D is unclear. The ends were cut back, 4 bases at V and 7 bases at J, with 17 bases in the middle. This CDR3 spans 14 amino acids. Germline V gives CDR1 SGHRS, CDR2 YFSETQ. This CDR3 reads CASSEVGSGPGYTF. In DNA form, the CDR3 reads TGCGCCAGCAGCGAGGTAGGGAGTGGCCCTGGCTACACCTTC.

The CDR3 here is CASSLGWSTNEKLFF. As DNA, the CDR3 is TGTGCCAGCAGCCTAGGGTGGTCAACTAATGAAAAACTGTTTTTT. J is TRBJ1-4 and V is TRBV6-5; unclear D gene. The CDR3 totals 15 residues. The ends were cut back, 6 bases at V and 0 bases at J, with 11 bases in the middle. Germline loops: CDR1 MNHEY, CDR2 SVGAGI.

This clone was detected a few times. The V gene is TRBV2, the J gene TRBJ1-1; 10 positions match TRBD1. The ends lost 8 bases at V and 9 bases at J; junction bases unmatched: 6. Looked up from germline, CDR1 is SNHLY and CDR2 is FYNNEI. The CDR3 totals 12 residues. The CDR3 DNA sequence: TGTGCCAGCGGAGGACAGGGGGAGAAAGCTTTCTTT. It is translated as CASGGQGEKAFF.

This chain uses TRBV7-8 with TRBJ2-7; TRBD1 agrees at 8 bases. This CDR3 has 12 amino acids. V dropped 5 bases and J dropped 3; count of bases not matched to a gene: 0. Looked up from germline, CDR1 is SGHVS and CDR2 is FQNEAQ. This CDR3 is CASSDRGYEQYV. CDR3 in DNA: TGTGCCAGCAGCGACAGGGGCTACGAGCAGTACGTC.

This clone was picked up a small number of times. The rearrangement links TRBV6-1 to TRBJ2-3; weak D call: TRBD2 (5 bases). The CDR3 spans 13 residues. V lost 8 bases to trimming and J lost 2 bases, with 11 bases between them. Germline V gene data show CDR1 as MNHNS and CDR2 as SASEGT. The CDR3 region is CASGLGHTDTQYF. The CDR3 nucleotides read TGTGCCAGCGGACTGGGCCACACAGATACGCAGTATTTT.

The V call is TRBV18, the J call TRBJ2-1; 8 bases are a match to TRBD1. The trim removed 6 bases at V and 2 bases at J, leaving 6 bases unmatched. Germline V gene data show CDR1 as KGHSH and CDR2 as LQKENI. The CDR3 extends over 15 amino acids. The DNA for the CDR3 is TGTGCCAGCTCCCCTGGACAGGGAGCCTACAATGAGCAGTTCTTC. This encodes CASSPGQGAYNEQFF.

This chain uses TRBV11-2 with TRBJ1-4; 8 bases align to TRBD1. Germline-derived CDR1 and CDR2 are SGHAT and FQNNGV. There are 11 residues in the CDR3. Unmatched junction bases numbered 4, after V lost 8 bases and J lost 11 bases. As DNA, the CDR3 is TGTGCCAGCTCCAGGGACAGGAAACTGTTTTTT. This gives the protein CASSRDRKLFF.

This clone was detected only a few times. This chain joins TRBV5-4 and TRBJ2-5; tentative D call: TRBD2 (6 bases). V shed 6 bases and J shed 5 bases, with 11 bases lying between them. CDR3 size: 12 residues. Germline values: CDR1 SGHNT, CDR2 YYREEE (reference sequence). CDR3 sequence reads: CASILSGETQYF. CDR3 DNA sequence: TGTGCCAGCATCCTAAGCGGGGAGACCCAGTACTTC. Combining the CDR3 with reference TRBV5-4 and TRBJ2-5 gives the whole variable domain ETGVTQSPTHLIKTRGQQVTLRCSSQSGHNTVSWYQQALGQGPQFIFQYYREEENGRGNFPPRFSGLQFPNYSSELNVNALELDDSALYLCASILSGETQYFGPGTRLLVL.

This clone came up a few times. The J gene is TRBJ1-2, the V gene TRBV7-9, with TRBD1 identical over 7 bases. J gave up 3 bases and V 5 bases, and 6 bases lay outside the gene matches. The germline V gene encodes CDR1 SEHNR and CDR2 FQNEAQ (reference sequence). The CDR3 is 14 amino acids. Here the CDR3 reads CASSVGQTDYGYTF. The CDR3 DNA sequence: TGTGCCAGCAGCGTGGGACAGACCGACTATGGCTACACCTTC.

The chain combines TRBV14 with TRBJ1-2; tentatively, D is TRBD1 (5 bases). The V gene's germline CDR1 is SGHDN and CDR2 FVKESK. The V end lost 4 bases, the J end lost 8 bases, and 11 bases lay between the germline ends. This CDR3 contains 12 residues. This CDR3 reads CASSPQGWGYTF. DNA of the CDR3: TGTGCCAGCAGCCCCCAGGGCTGGGGCTACACCTTC. Together with reference TRBV14 and TRBJ1-2, the CDR3 gives the full variable domain: EAGVTQFPSHSVIEKGQTVTLRCDPISGHDNLYWYRRVMGKEIKFLLHFVKESKQDESGMPNNRFLAERTGGTYSTLKVQPAELEDSGVYFCASSPQGWGYTFGSGTRLTVV.

The chain recombines TRBV7-9 with TRBJ2-1; perhaps TRBD2 as D (6 bases). Germline V CDR1 and CDR2: SEHNR, FQNEAQ (reference sequence). The CDR3 has 15 residues. V was trimmed by 5 bases and J by 9 bases, leaving 20 bases between them. The CDR3 region is CASSQEETRAAEQFF. CDR3 sequence (DNA): TGTGCCAGCAGCCAGGAAGAGACTAGAGCAGCTGAGCAGTTCTTC. Full variable domain (remainder filled in from reference TRBV7-9 and TRBJ2-1): DTGVSQNPRHKITKRGQNVTFRCDPISEHNRLYWYRQTLGQGPEFLTYFQNEAQLEKSRLLSDRFSAERPKGSFSTLEIQRTEQGDSAMYLCASSQEETRAAEQFFGPGTRLTVL.

The chain has TRBV15 and TRBJ2-3, with a tentative D call TRBD2 (6 bases). Trimming shortened V by 0 bases and J by 4 bases, and 17 bases separated the two germline ends. Per the germline V gene, CDR1 is LNHNV and CDR2 is YYDKDF (reference sequence). CDR3 length equals 17 residues. The CDR3: CATSRDFDLAAPDTQYF. CDR3 bases: TGTGCCACCAGCAGAGATTTCGACTTAGCGGCACCAGATACGCAGTATTTT.

The chain is built from TRBV7-9 and TRBJ2-1; D is unresolved. Germline-derived CDR1 and CDR2 are SEHNR and FQNEAQ (reference sequence). V was trimmed by 2 bases and J by 5 bases, leaving 7 bases between them. The CDR3 runs 13 residues. CDR3 sequence (DNA): TGTGCCAGCAGCTTAAACGCAGACAATGAGCAGTTCTTC. Translation gives CASSLNADNEQFF.

V gene TRBV9 combines with J gene TRBJ2-3; D is unclear. CDR1 SGDLS and CDR2 YYNGEE come from the germline V gene. The V end lost 3 bases, the J end lost 5 bases, and 13 bases lay between the germline ends. This CDR3 contains 14 residues. CDR3 nucleotides: TGTGCCAGCAGCGCATCCATTGGAAAAGATACGCAGTATTTT. This translates into CASSASIGKDTQYF.

This clone was counted only a few times. V gene TRBV10-2 combines with J gene TRBJ2-2; TRBD2 aligns across 10 bases. The CDR3 runs 16 residues. CDR1 and CDR2 from the germline V gene are WSHSY and SAAADI. The trim removed 8 bases at V and 7 bases at J, leaving 13 bases unmatched. CDR3 residues: CASSIQTSGLGGELFF. CDR3 bases: TGCGCCAGCTCAATCCAGACTAGCGGGTTGGGCGGGGAGCTGTTTTTT.

This clone turned up a few times. At the DNA level, this CDR3 is encoded by other sequences in the same sample as well. The CDR3 here is CASSPGPLNTEAFF. CDR3 DNA sequence: TGTGCCAGCAGCCCCGGACCGTTAAACACTGAAGCTTTCTTT. The rearrangement uses TRBV28 and TRBJ1-1; D is ambiguous. V lost 6 bases and J 2 bases, leaving 13 bases between the germline ends. The CDR3 consists of 14 residues. Germline V gene lookup returns CDR1 MDHEN and CDR2 SYDVKM.

In its sample, this clone was seen many times. This chain uses TRBV6-5 with TRBJ2-7; TRBD1 matches at 7 bases. The J segment lost 3 bases and the V segment lost 10 bases, leaving 6 bases of the junction unmatched. The germline V gene has CDR1 MNHEY and CDR2 SVGAGI. The CDR3 is made up of 12 amino acids. The CDR3 spells CATLGTDYEQYF. CDR3 nucleotides: TGTGCCACCCTCGGGACAGACTACGAGCAGTACTTC.

This clone was seen many times. The V gene is TRBV12-5, the J gene TRBJ2-3; D ambiguous. This CDR3 has 14 residues. Trimming removed 5 bases from V and 8 bases from J, with 17 bases in between. The germline CDR1 and CDR2 sequences are LGHNT and FRNRAP. The CDR3 region has the DNA TGTGCTAGTGGTCCCCGGCAGGCAAGGGCTACGCAGTATTTT. Translation: CASGPRQARATQYF.

This clone was detected only a few times. This sample includes further DNA sequences coding for the same CDR3. The chain is built from TRBV19 and TRBJ2-3; TRBD2 matches 9 bases. Trimming removed 6 bases from V and 4 bases from J; junction bases left unmatched: 2. The germline gives CDR1 LNHDA, CDR2 SQIVND (reference sequence). This CDR3 spans 13 amino acids. The chain's CDR3 is CASRVAGADTQYF. Here the CDR3 DNA reads TGTGCCAGTAGAGTAGCGGGAGCAGATACGCAGTATTTT.

This clone was recorded a few times. The chain carries TRBV20-1 and TRBJ2-1, with D possibly TRBD2 on 5 matching bases. Between the trimmed V and J ends, which lost 7 bases and 9 bases, there was a span of 13 bases. Germline assignment: CDR1 DFQATT and CDR2 SNEGSKA (reference sequence). CDR3 length: 11 amino acids. The chain's CDR3 is CSVSDYSEQFF. The DNA for the CDR3 is TGCAGTGTCAGTGACTATTCTGAGCAGTTCTTC.